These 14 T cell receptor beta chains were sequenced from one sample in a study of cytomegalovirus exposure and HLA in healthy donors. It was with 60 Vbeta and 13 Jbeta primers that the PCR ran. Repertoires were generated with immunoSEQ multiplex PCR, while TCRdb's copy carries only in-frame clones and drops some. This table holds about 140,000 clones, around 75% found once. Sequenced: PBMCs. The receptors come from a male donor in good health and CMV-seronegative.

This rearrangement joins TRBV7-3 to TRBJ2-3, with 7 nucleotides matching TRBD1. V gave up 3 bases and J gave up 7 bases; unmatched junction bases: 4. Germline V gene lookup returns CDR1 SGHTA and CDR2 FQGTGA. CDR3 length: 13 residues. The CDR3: CASSFEGANTQYF. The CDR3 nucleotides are TGTGCCAGCAGCTTCGAGGGGGCGAATACGCAGTATTTT.

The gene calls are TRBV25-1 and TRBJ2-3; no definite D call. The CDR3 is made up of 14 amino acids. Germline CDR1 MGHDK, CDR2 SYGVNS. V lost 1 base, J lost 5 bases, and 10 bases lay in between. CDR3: CASSELGAGDTQYF. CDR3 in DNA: TGTGCCAGCAGTGAATTAGGAGCTGGAGATACGCAGTATTTT.

The DNA for the CDR3 is TGTGCCAGCTCACCACAAATGTCCGGGACAGGGGCCAATGAGCAGTTCTTC. This codes for CASSPQMSGTGANEQFF. The chain couples TRBV18 to TRBJ2-1; 10 bases fit TRBD1. The junction had 9 bases not matched to a gene; V was cut back by 1 base and J by 6 bases. Germline V CDR1 and CDR2: KGHSH, LQKENI. CDR3 length: 17 amino acids.

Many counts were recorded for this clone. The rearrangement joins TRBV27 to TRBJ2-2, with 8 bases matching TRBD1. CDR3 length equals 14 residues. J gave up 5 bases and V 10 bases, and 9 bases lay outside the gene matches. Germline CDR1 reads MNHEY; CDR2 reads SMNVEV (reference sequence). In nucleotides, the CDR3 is TGTGCCACCCGAACAGGGGGGAGTACCGGGGAGCTGTTTTTT. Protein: CATRTGGSTGELFF.

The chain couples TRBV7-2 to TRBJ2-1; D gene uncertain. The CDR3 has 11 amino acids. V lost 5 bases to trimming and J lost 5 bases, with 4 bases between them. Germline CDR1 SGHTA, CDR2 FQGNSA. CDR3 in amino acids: CASSTHNEQFF. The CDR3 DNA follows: TGTGCCAGCAGCACACACAATGAGCAGTTCTTC.

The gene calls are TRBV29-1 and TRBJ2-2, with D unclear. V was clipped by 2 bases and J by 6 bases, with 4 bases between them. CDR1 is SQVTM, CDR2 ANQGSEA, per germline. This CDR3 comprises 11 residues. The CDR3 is CSVESPGELFF. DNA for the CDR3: TGCAGCGTTGAATCTCCCGGGGAGCTGTTTTTT.

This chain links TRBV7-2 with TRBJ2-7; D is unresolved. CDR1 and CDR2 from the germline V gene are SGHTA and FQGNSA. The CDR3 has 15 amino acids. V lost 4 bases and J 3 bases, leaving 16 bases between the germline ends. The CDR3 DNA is TGTGCCAGCAGCTCCCCCACCGCAGGTCTCTACGAGCAGTACTTC. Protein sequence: CASSSPTAGLYEQYF.

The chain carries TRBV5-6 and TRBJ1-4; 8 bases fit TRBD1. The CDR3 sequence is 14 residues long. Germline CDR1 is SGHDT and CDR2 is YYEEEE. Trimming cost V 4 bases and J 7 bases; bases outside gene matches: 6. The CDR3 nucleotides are TGTGCCAGCAGCGAAGACAGGGGCCTTGAAAAACTGTTTTTT. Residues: CASSEDRGLEKLFF.

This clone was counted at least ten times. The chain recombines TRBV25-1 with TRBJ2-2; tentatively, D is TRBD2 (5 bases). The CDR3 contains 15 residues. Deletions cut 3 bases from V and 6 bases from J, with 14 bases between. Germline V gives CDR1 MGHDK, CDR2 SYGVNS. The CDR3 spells CASSDPPGLAGELFF. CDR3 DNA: TGTGCCAGCAGTGACCCCCCAGGACTCGCCGGGGAGCTGTTTTTT. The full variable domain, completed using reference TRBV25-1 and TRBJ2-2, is EADIYQTPRYLVIGTGKKITLECSQTMGHDKMYWYQQDPGMELHLIHYSYGVNSTEKGDLSSESTVSRIRTEHFPLTLESARPSHTSQYLCASSDPPGLAGELFFGEGSRLTVL.

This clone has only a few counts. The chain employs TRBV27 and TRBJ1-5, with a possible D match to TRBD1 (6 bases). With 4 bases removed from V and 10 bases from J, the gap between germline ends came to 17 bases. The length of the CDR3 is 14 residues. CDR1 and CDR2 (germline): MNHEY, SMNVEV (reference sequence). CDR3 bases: TGTGCCAGCAGTTGGGGGCAGGGTGGGTCCCCCCAGCATTTT. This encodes CASSWGQGGSPQHF.

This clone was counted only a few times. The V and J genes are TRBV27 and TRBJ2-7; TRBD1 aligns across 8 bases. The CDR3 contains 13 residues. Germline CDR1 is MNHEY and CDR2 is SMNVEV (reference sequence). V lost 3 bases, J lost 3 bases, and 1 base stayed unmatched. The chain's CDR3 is CASSFGQGYEQYF. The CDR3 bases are TGTGCCAGCAGTTTTGGACAGGGCTACGAGCAGTACTTC.

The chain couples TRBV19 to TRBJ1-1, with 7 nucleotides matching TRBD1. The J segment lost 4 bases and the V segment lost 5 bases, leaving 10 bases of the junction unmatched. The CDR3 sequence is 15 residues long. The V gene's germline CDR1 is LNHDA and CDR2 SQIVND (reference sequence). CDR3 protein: CASSGYDRVSTEAFF. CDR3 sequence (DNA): TGTGCCAGTAGTGGATACGACAGGGTGAGCACTGAAGCTTTCTTT.

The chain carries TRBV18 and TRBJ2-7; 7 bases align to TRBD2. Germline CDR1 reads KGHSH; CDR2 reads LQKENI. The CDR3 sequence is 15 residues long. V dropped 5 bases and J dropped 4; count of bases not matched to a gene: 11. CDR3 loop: CASSRGLVNRYEQYF. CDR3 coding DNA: TGTGCCAGCTCAAGAGGACTAGTTAACCGATACGAGCAGTACTTC.

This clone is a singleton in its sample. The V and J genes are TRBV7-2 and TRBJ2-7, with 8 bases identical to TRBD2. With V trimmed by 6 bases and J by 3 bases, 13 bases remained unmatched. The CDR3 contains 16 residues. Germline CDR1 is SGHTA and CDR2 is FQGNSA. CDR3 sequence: CASSPRPGRGLYEQYF. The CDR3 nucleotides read TGTGCCAGCAGTCCCCGGCCCGGGAGGGGTCTCTACGAGCAGTACTTC.